This T cell receptor beta chain was identified during a study of CD8 T cells in ankylosing spondylitis. Study-wide points: Characteristic, it appeared, of ankylosing spondylitis blood was a TCR beta motif of eight highly homologous variants. Matched synovial fluid from ankylosing spondylitis patients was reported to be enriched for disease-linked clones. Reports of some motif variants in reactive arthritis synovial fluid and blood predate this one.

Each TCR beta library was made by quantitative 5'-RACE that incorporated molecular barcodes. TCRdb analysed the 5' RACE reads with MiXCR anew, one entry per CDR3 protein. The table lists 200,000 to 250,000 distinct CDR3 sequences, around 6.6% of them singletons. Details on this clonotype: The antigen remains undetermined.

The sequencing input was blood, either unsorted or a sorted T cell fraction (not recorded which). This sequence originates from a male donor with ankylosing spondylitis.

In DNA, the CDR3 is TGTGCCAGCAGCTTCCCGACTAGCGGGAGGGACAATGAGCAGTTCTTC. Translation gives CASSFPTSGRDNEQFF. V gene TRBV11-1 combines with J gene TRBJ2-1, with 14 bases aligning to TRBD2. The CDR3 sequence is 16 residues long. CDR1 SGHAT and CDR2 FQDESV come from the germline V gene (reference sequence). The trim removed 3 bases at V and 5 bases at J, leaving 3 bases unmatched.